These 8 T cell receptor beta chains came from one sample sequenced in a study of cytomegalovirus exposure and HLA in healthy donors (dated by TCRdb to about 2017). Libraries were made using the immunoSEQ multiplex PCR assay. For the multiplex PCR, a mixture combining 60 forward primers for TCR Vbeta segments and 13 reverse primers for TCR Jbeta segments was used. Drawn from immuneACCESS, this table holds only the in-frame rearrangements with V and J called that TCRdb kept. Clones are partly lost; checked studies trace under half to an unresolved V gene and leave the rest unexplained. This sample's listing comprises some 110,000 clones. The top ten clonotypes cover around 2.2% of the sample. The sequenced material came from PBMCs. The receptors here all came from a man aged 40-49 years in good health and CMV-seronegative.

V usage is TRBV19 and J usage is TRBJ2-7; 8 positions agree with TRBD1. CDR3 length: 15 amino acids. Germline assignment: CDR1 LNHDA and CDR2 SQIVND (reference sequence). V was clipped by 3 bases and J by 4 bases; unmatched bases: 8. CDR3 sequence: CASSINGQGIYEQYF. CDR3 coding DNA: TGTGCCAGTAGTATTAACGGACAGGGTATTTACGAGCAGTACTTC.

This rearrangement joins TRBV11-2 to TRBJ2-1; 13 nucleotides match TRBD2. The CDR3 loop spans 16 amino acids. Germline CDR1 is SGHAT and CDR2 is FQNNGV. V lost 4 bases, J lost 7 bases, and 7 bases stayed unmatched. The CDR3 loop is CASSYLGTSGTNEQFF. DNA of the CDR3: TGTGCCAGCAGCTACCTAGGGACTAGCGGGACGAATGAGCAGTTCTTC.

This chain uses TRBV10-3 with TRBJ2-2, with a weak D call TRBD2 (5 bases). This CDR3 comprises 15 residues. V lost 7 bases to trimming and J lost 0 bases, with 12 bases between them. Germline CDR1 and CDR2: ENHRY and SYGVKD. CDR3 residues: CAINPRTANTGELFF. The CDR3 DNA reads TGTGCCATCAACCCGAGGACTGCGAACACCGGGGAGCTGTTTTTT.

The J gene is TRBJ1-1, the V gene TRBV7-2; D possibly corresponds to TRBD1 (5 bases). The length of the CDR3 is 15 residues. Trimming took off 6 bases at V and 0 bases at J, with 14 bases between the two ends. Germline-derived CDR1 and CDR2 are SGHTA and FQGNSA. CDR3 coding DNA: TGTGCCAGCAGTCCCAGGGCAGCCATGAACACTGAAGCTTTCTTT. Translated: CASSPRAAMNTEAFF.

The chain is built from TRBV5-1 and TRBJ1-1, with no clear D. In germline, CDR1 is SGHRS, CDR2 YFSETQ. The CDR3 has 14 residues. V lost 0 bases and J 6 bases, leaving 12 bases between the germline ends. DNA of the CDR3: TGCGCCAGCAGCTTGGAAGCGGCGGACTCTGAAGCTTTCTTT. Translating gives CASSLEAADSEAFF.

This rearrangement joins TRBV11-3 to TRBJ1-1, with D unclear. Germline V lookup: CDR1 SGHNT, CDR2 YENEEA. With 3 bases removed from V and 4 bases from J, the gap between germline ends came to 9 bases. This CDR3 contains 13 residues. CDR3 in DNA: TGTGCCAGCAGCTTTGCCCGGGGCACTGAAGCTTTCTTT. Its protein is CASSFARGTEAFF. Looking up the rest from reference TRBV11-3 and TRBJ1-1 gives the full variable domain: EAGVVQSPRYKIIEKKQPVAFWCNPISGHNTLYWYLQNLGQGPELLIRYENEEAVDDSQLPKDRFSAERLKGVDSTLKIQPAELGDSAVYLCASSFARGTEAFFGQGTRLTVV.

V and J are TRBV6-5 and TRBJ2-1; 11 nucleotides agree with TRBD2. Germline V lookup: CDR1 MNHEY, CDR2 SVGAGI. The CDR3 totals 15 residues. V shed 6 bases and J 2 bases; nucleotides not matched to a gene: 3. CDR3 sequence (DNA): TGTGCCAGCAGGGAGACTAGCGGGGCCTACAATGAGCAGTTCTTC. Protein product: CASRETSGAYNEQFF.

The chain couples TRBV2 to TRBJ2-5; tentative D call: TRBD1 (5 bases). The length of the CDR3 is 14 residues. V shed 8 bases and J shed 1 base, with 14 bases lying between them. CDR1 and CDR2 from the germline V gene are SNHLY and FYNNEI. CDR3 sequence (DNA): TGTGCCAGCTGGTCGGACACGATCCAAGAGACCCAGTACTTC. The encoded protein is CASWSDTIQETQYF.